A selection of T cell receptor beta chains follows, all from one sample in a study of blood T cell repertoires in COVID-19. The repertoire was sequenced with immunoSEQ multiplex PCR; TCRdb's copy has only in-frame clones and lacks some. Among roughly 340,000 clones listed, 88% were seen once. The sequenced material came from peripheral blood. These receptors all stem from a woman between 70 and 85 years old with COVID-19, enrolled during active disease. Both conserved end residues are part of each CDR3. Fields, in order: J gene, V gene, D gene, clone size, CDR3 DNA, CDR3 protein. The D gene is left open where the match is weak. Clone size is given for some rows only: seen once, a few or many times, or a class if the clone is expanded.

>TRBJ1-1|TRBV7-9|.|.
TGTGCCAGCAGCTTAGCCGGGACTGTGGGCACTGAAGCTTTCTTT
CASSLAGTVGTEAFF
>TRBJ2-7|TRBV29-1|TRBD2|.
TGCAGCGTTGCCGGACTAGCGGGCGGGTACGAGCAGTACTTC
CSVAGLAGGYEQYF
>TRBJ1-6|TRBV5-5|TRBD1|.
TGTGCCAGCAGCTCGACTCGGACAGGGACGGGCTCACCCCTCCACTTT
CASSSTRTGTGSPLHF
>TRBJ2-3|TRBV5-1|TRBD2|once
TGCGCCAGCAGCTGGACTAGCGGGGGGTCTAGCACAGATACGCAGTATTTT
CASSWTSGGSSTDTQYF
>TRBJ2-3|TRBV3-1/TRBV3-2|.|few
TGTGCCAGCACCCAACGGGGGGCGGATACGCAGTATTTT
CASTQRGADTQYF
>TRBJ1-6|TRBV10-3|TRBD1|.
TGTGCCATCAGTGAGTCAAGTCGCCAGGGGGCAAGTTCACCCCTCCACTTT
CAISESSRQGASSPLHF
>TRBJ1-2|TRBV10-2|.|.
TGCGCCAGCAGTGAGTACACCGGAGGGAGCTATGGCTACACCTTC
CASSEYTGGSYGYTF
>TRBJ1-4|TRBV5-1|.|.
TGCGCCAGCAGCGTCCAGGGGCGCCCCGAGGAAAAACTGTTTTTT
CASSVQGRPEEKLFF
>TRBJ1-4|TRBV9|.|.
TGTGCCAGCAGCTCTACAGGGTCTTTGGGAGAAAAACTGTTTTTT
CASSSTGSLGEKLFF
>TRBJ1-6|TRBV6-4|.|.
TGTGCCAGCAGTGTTGAGGGTGGTGGTTCACCCCTCCACTTT
CASSVEGGGSPLHF
>TRBJ2-7|TRBV7-2|TRBD1|.
TGTGCCAGCAGCTTGGGACAGTCACGTACCTACGAGCAGTACTTC
CASSLGQSRTYEQYF
>TRBJ2-7|TRBV19|.|.
TGTGCCAGTAGTATGCCAGGGGAGACCTACGAGCAGTACTTC
CASSMPGETYEQYF
>TRBJ2-3|TRBV7-6|TRBD2|.
TGTGCCAGCAGCCCCTGGACTAGCGGGGGTGGCGCAGATACGCAGTATTTT
CASSPWTSGGGADTQYF
>TRBJ2-1|TRBV30|.|.
TGTGCCTGGAGTCAACAGGTTGATAATGAGCAGTTCTTC
CAWSQQVDNEQFF
>TRBJ2-7|TRBV10-2|.|.
TGCGCCAGCAGCGCTACCTACGAGCAGTACTTC
CASSATYEQYF
>TRBJ2-2|TRBV30|.|.
TGTGCCTGGAATCCCCCCCAGGGCCCCACCGGGGAGCTGTTTTTT
CAWNPPQGPTGELFF
>TRBJ1-2|TRBV18|TRBD1|once
TGTGCCAGCTCCCCGCCCGAAACAGGGGTATTCTATGGCTACACCTTC
CASSPPETGVFYGYTF
>TRBJ2-2|TRBV5-1|.|.
TGCGCCAGCAGCTTGGAGGGAGCCGGGGAGCTGTTTTTT
CASSLEGAGELFF
>TRBJ2-6|TRBV7-2|.|once
TGTGCCAGCAGCTCCGTGTCCTCTGGGGCCAACGTCCTGACTTTC
CASSSVSSGANVLTF
>TRBJ2-3|TRBV30|.|.
TGTGCCTGGAGAGTAACAGCAGTTGGCAACACAGATACGCAGTATTTT
CAWRVTAVGNTDTQYF
>TRBJ2-3|TRBV9|TRBD2|once
TGTGCCAGCAGCCACAGCGGGGTTCAGCGCACAGATACGCAGTATTTT
CASSHSGVQRTDTQYF
>TRBJ1-1|TRBV11-2|.|.
TGTGCCAGCAGCTCAACTCTACAGAGGGAACCTGAAGCTTTCTTT
CASSSTLQREPEAFF
>TRBJ2-1|TRBV5-1|TRBD1|few
TGCGCCAGCAGCCAAGAGGGACAGGGGACCAATGAGCAGTTCTTC
CASSQEGQGTNEQFF
>TRBJ1-2|TRBV7-3|.|.
TGTGCCAGCAGCTTCGCAGGGGACTATGGCTACACCTTC
CASSFAGDYGYTF
>TRBJ2-1|TRBV28|.|.
TGTGCCAGCCGATGGGCGACAGGCGTTTACAATGAGCAGTTCTTC
CASRWATGVYNEQFF
>TRBJ2-1|TRBV11-2|.|once
TGTGCCAGCAGCCCGCCTGGGGGGACCTTCTACAATGAGCAGTTCTTC
CASSPPGGTFYNEQFF
>TRBJ1-1|TRBV28|.|.
TGTGCCAGCCTTAAGGGCAGGGGCATGAACACTGAAGCTTTCTTT
CASLKGRGMNTEAFF
>TRBJ1-2|TRBV3-1/TRBV3-2|.|few
TGTGCCAGCAGCCCTAGCAATGCTGGCGGCTACACCTTC
CASSPSNAGGYTF
>TRBJ1-4|TRBV2|.|.
TGTGCCAGCAGTATGCTATCTCCTTTCCCTGCAACTAATGAAAAACTGTTTTTT
CASSMLSPFPATNEKLFF
>TRBJ1-2|TRBV2|.|.
TGTGCCAGCAGCCCCACACCTAACTATGGCTACACCTTC
CASSPTPNYGYTF
>TRBJ1-5|TRBV24-1|.|.
TGTGCCACCAGTGGCGGGTCCTCCCAGCATTTT
CATSGGSSQHF
>TRBJ1-5|TRBV6-2/TRBV6-3|.|.
TGTGCCAGCAGTTACGCCTACCAGGGTATTCAGCCCCAGCATTTT
CASSYAYQGIQPQHF
>TRBJ1-4|TRBV6-5|TRBD1|.
TGTGCCAGCAGTTACGCCACGACAGGGCTCGCTGAAAAACTGTTTTTT
CASSYATTGLAEKLFF
>TRBJ1-1|TRBV28|.|.
TGTGCCAGCAGCCTCCAGACTGAAGCTTTCTTT
CASSLQTEAFF
>TRBJ1-4|TRBV9|.|.
TGTGCCAGCAGCGTAGGCAGGGCTAATGAAAAACTGTTTTTT
CASSVGRANEKLFF
>TRBJ2-6|TRBV19|.|.
TGTGCCAGTAGTGACAGTGAGTCGATCCTATTCTCGGGGGCCAACGTCCTGACTTTC
CASSDSESILFSGANVLTF
>TRBJ1-1|TRBV24-1|.|.
TGTGCCACCCGGGGGAACACTGAAGCTTTCTTT
CATRGNTEAFF
>TRBJ1-1|TRBV2|TRBD1|.
TGTGCCAGCACCGGGACAGGGATGAACACTGAAGCTTTCTTT
CASTGTGMNTEAFF
>TRBJ1-2|TRBV15|.|.
TGTGCCACCAGCAGAGACCGAGTGGGGGCGAACTACACCTTC
CATSRDRVGANYTF
>TRBJ1-2|TRBV5-1|.|.
TGCGCCAGCAGCCCAGGACAGTTCGATGGCTACACCTTC
CASSPGQFDGYTF
>TRBJ1-5|TRBV18|.|.
TGTGCCAGCTCACCGGGTGGAGGTGATCAGCCCCAGCATTTT
CASSPGGGDQPQHF
>TRBJ2-7|TRBV18|TRBD1|.
TGTGCCAGCTCGCAGGGTGGCGGGACAGGGGTCTACGAGCAGTACTTC
CASSQGGGTGVYEQYF
>TRBJ1-5|TRBV21-1|.|.
TGTGCCAGCAGCAAGGGGGACAGGGGGCTGGGTAATCAGCCCCAGCATTTT
CASSKGDRGLGNQPQHF
>TRBJ2-2|TRBV19|.|.
TGTGCCAGTAGTGACCAGGGGAACACCGGGGAGCTGTTTTTT
CASSDQGNTGELFF
>TRBJ1-2|TRBV7-9|.|few
TGTGCCAGCAGCTGGGATGGGGCCAACGGCGGGAGCTACACCTTC
CASSWDGANGGSYTF
>TRBJ1-1|TRBV5-4|.|.
TGTGCCAGCAGCCCGCCGGGGTTGAACACTGAAGCTTTCTTT
CASSPPGLNTEAFF
>TRBJ2-3|TRBV30|.|.
TGTGCCAGCCGGGACTTACGCACAGATACGCAGTATTTT
CASRDLRTDTQYF
>TRBJ1-5|TRBV9|.|.
TGTGCCAGCAGCGTAGGTACAGGTAGCAATCAGCCCCAGCATTTT
CASSVGTGSNQPQHF
>TRBJ1-3|TRBV7-9|.|.
TGTGCCAGCAGCTTAGCGTACGGGAACACCATATATTTT
CASSLAYGNTIYF
>TRBJ2-7|TRBV11-2|TRBD1|.
TGTGCCAGCAGCTTAGTGAGGACAGGGTCCTACGAGCAGTACTTC
CASSLVRTGSYEQYF
>TRBJ1-3|TRBV18|TRBD1|.
TGTGCCAGCTCACCGGACAGGGGGCTTTCTGGAAACACCATATATTTT
CASSPDRGLSGNTIYF
>TRBJ1-6|TRBV27|.|.
TGTGCCAGCAGTTTCAGGCCTCCCTCACCCCTCCACTTT
CASSFRPPSPLHF
>TRBJ1-1|TRBV9|TRBD1|once
TGTGCCAGCAGCGTAGGGGACAGGAACACTGAAGCTTTCTTT
CASSVGDRNTEAFF
>TRBJ1-2|TRBV27|TRBD1|.
TGTGCCAGCAGTAAAGGGACAGGGAGGGGCTACACCTTC
CASSKGTGRGYTF